What follows are 24 T cell receptor beta chains derived from one specimen sequenced in a study of shared clonotypes between healthy human individuals. Sequenced by immunoSEQ multiplex PCR; TCRdb stores in-frame clones only, minus some. The table has some 680,000 clones, around 73% seen once. Sequenced input: memory CD4+ T cells sorted from blood. Subset: CD45RA-negative fraction. The source of these receptors is a woman between 25 and 40 years old in good health.

In its sample, this clone was seen a few times. The chain recombines TRBV7-6 with TRBJ1-5; D remains ambiguous. The germline CDR1 and CDR2 sequences are SGHVS and FNYEAQ. Trimming removed 5 bases from V and 1 base from J, with 6 bases in between. The CDR3 length is 13 residues. In nucleotides, the CDR3 is TGTGCCAGCAGCCCTGGGAGCAATCAGCCCCAGCATTTT. Encoded protein: CASSPGSNQPQHF.

DNA for the CDR3: TGCGCCAGCAGCCCACGAACAGGGCCCTCCTACGAGCAGTACTTC. It is translated as CASSPRTGPSYEQYF. The V and J genes are TRBV5-1 and TRBJ2-7; D perhaps matches TRBD1 (6 bases). Germline CDR1 and CDR2: SGHRS and YFSETQ. The CDR3 extends over 15 amino acids. Trimming took 4 bases from V and 0 from J, leaving 14 bases between them. The whole variable domain, filled in from reference TRBV5-1 and TRBJ2-7, reads KAGVTQTPRYLIKTRGQQVTLSCSPISGHRSVSWYQQTPGQGLQFLFEYFSETQRNKGNFPGRFSGRQFSNSRSEMNVSTLELGDSALYLCASSPRTGPSYEQYFGPGTRLTVT.

This clone appeared a few times. This sequence joins TRBV11-2 and TRBJ1-2; D remains unclear. This CDR3 is 11 amino acids long. The V end lost 5 bases, the J end lost 3 bases, and 4 bases lay between the germline ends. Germline values: CDR1 SGHAT, CDR2 FQNNGV. CDR3 sequence: CASSRDYGYTF. CDR3 nucleotides: TGTGCCAGCAGCAGGGACTATGGCTACACCTTC.

A word on this clone: The same CDR3 can be traced to other DNA sequences in this sample. The gene calls are TRBV18 and TRBJ1-1; D remains ambiguous. The germline V and J ends were trimmed by 3 bases and 0 bases, with 5 bases remaining between them. There are 13 residues in the CDR3. Germline values: CDR1 KGHSH, CDR2 LQKENI. The CDR3 region is CASSPGLNTEAFF. The CDR3 coding sequence is TGTGCCAGCTCACCGGGCTTGAACACTGAAGCTTTCTTT.

This clone was observed many times. V gene TRBV7-9 combines with J gene TRBJ2-3; D may be TRBD1 or TRBD2 (5 bases each). The CDR3 consists of 12 residues. Germline values: CDR1 SEHNR, CDR2 FQNEAQ (reference sequence). The V end was cut by 4 bases, the J end by 10 bases, with 12 bases between. CDR3 in amino acids: CASSSGLGAQYF. CDR3 bases: TGTGCCAGCAGCTCTGGATTGGGGGCGCAGTATTTT.

The chain has TRBV15 and TRBJ2-1; TRBD2 agrees at 15 bases. CDR1 and CDR2 from the germline V gene are LNHNV and YYDKDF (reference sequence). Trimming took 4 bases from V and 4 from J; bases not matched to a gene: 2. CDR3 size: 16 residues. CDR3 protein: CATSIGTSGRYNEQFF. As DNA, the CDR3 is TGTGCCACCAGCATAGGGACTAGCGGGAGGTACAATGAGCAGTTCTTC.

As to this clone: Without the conserved terminal phenylalanine or tryptophan, this CDR3 likely stems from a read error. No DNA is shown, since the ends of the CDR3 on it are uncertain; the CDR3 is the one TCRdb lists. V is TRBV28 and J is TRBJ2-7; the table gives TRBD1 as D, unverified against the DNA. Germline V CDR1 and CDR2: MDHEN, SYDVKM. Counting both end residues, the CDR3 totals 12 amino acids. The CDR3 sequence is CASSLNEDRPLL.

This clone was picked up one time. The V call is TRBV28, the J call TRBJ2-1, with TRBD2 as a possible D gene (6 bases). The CDR3 consists of 14 residues. The germline V and J ends were trimmed by 6 bases and 9 bases, with 18 bases remaining between them. In germline, CDR1 is MDHEN, CDR2 SYDVKM. CDR3 sequence (DNA): TGTGCCAGCAGGCCGGGACCGCGAGCGGGTGAGCAGTTCTTC. This translates into CASRPGPRAGEQFF.

V is TRBV4-1 and J is TRBJ2-6; maybe TRBD1 (6 bases). CDR3 length: 18 amino acids. Germline-derived CDR1 and CDR2 are MGHRA and YSYEKL. Between the trimmed V and J ends, which lost 1 base and 2 bases, there was a span of 15 bases. CDR3 sequence (DNA): TGCGCCAGCAGCCAAGCAGGCAGGGGAGAAGCTGGGGCCAACGTCCTGACTTTC. The encoded protein is CASSQAGRGEAGANVLTF.

The chain uses TRBV6-4 and TRBJ2-7, with unresolved D. This CDR3 comprises 16 residues. V lost 0 bases, J lost 0 bases, and 12 bases lay in between. The V gene's germline CDR1 is MRHNA and CDR2 SNTAGT. CDR3 in DNA: TGTGCCAGCAGTGACTCGACGGTCTTTAGCTCCTACGAGCAGTACTTC. Its protein is CASSDSTVFSSYEQYF.

The rearrangement uses TRBV28 and TRBJ1-5; a weak D match, TRBD1 (6 bases). V was shortened by 2 bases and J by 8 bases, with 19 bases between the two germline ends. The CDR3 is 16 residues long. Germline-derived CDR1 and CDR2 are MDHEN and SYDVKM. CDR3 nucleotides: TGTGCCAGCAGTTTAAGGGACACACTAGGGGCTGAGCCCCAGCATTTT. This translates into CASSLRDTLGAEPQHF.

The chain uses TRBV19 and TRBJ2-6; possible D gene TRBD2, 5 bases. From germline, CDR1 is LNHDA and CDR2 SQIVND (reference sequence). The CDR3 runs 15 residues. V was shortened by 5 bases and J by 2 bases, with 10 bases between the two germline ends. CDR3 residues: CASSPGIAGANVLTF. CDR3 DNA: TGTGCCAGTAGTCCGGGGATTGCTGGGGCCAACGTCCTGACTTTC.

J is TRBJ2-3 and V is TRBV28; no reliable D call. CDR3 size: 12 residues. V lost 7 bases to trimming and J lost 4 bases, with 9 bases between them. Germline V gene data show CDR1 as MDHEN and CDR2 as SYDVKM. The CDR3 nucleotides read TGTGCCAGCACCACCCAACCAGATACGCAGTATTTT. Translated: CASTTQPDTQYF.

The chain is built from TRBV7-2 and TRBJ2-2; D is perhaps TRBD1 (6 bases). The CDR3 consists of 15 residues. The V end lost 4 bases, the J end lost 0 bases, and 9 bases lay between the germline ends. Germline CDR1 and CDR2: SGHTA and FQGNSA. The CDR3 here is CASSSGQSNTGELFF. The CDR3 nucleotides are TGTGCCAGCAGCTCCGGACAGTCGAACACCGGGGAGCTGTTTTTT. Based on the CDR3 plus reference TRBV7-2 and TRBJ2-2, the full variable domain is GAGVSQSPSNKVTEKGKDVELRCDPISGHTALYWYRQSLGQGLEFLIYFQGNSAPDKSGLPSDRFSAERTGGSVSTLTIQRTQQEDSAVYLCASSSGQSNTGELFFGEGSRLTVL.

The chain uses TRBV9 and TRBJ2-1; 12 bases are shared with TRBD2. J lost 9 bases, V lost 2 bases, and 9 bases had no gene match. The germline gives CDR1 SGDLS, CDR2 YYNGEE. The CDR3 totals 16 residues. The CDR3, as DNA: TGTGCCAGCAGCGTCCGAGGACTAGCGGGATTCAGTGAGCAGTTCTTC. This codes for CASSVRGLAGFSEQFF.

The chain combines TRBV4-1 with TRBJ2-5, with D possibly being TRBD2 (6 bases). Matching the DNA end better, TRBJ2-7 makes the J call doubtful. This CDR3 is 15 amino acids long. The germline gives CDR1 MGHRA, CDR2 YSYEKL. The CDR3 sequence: CASSSIRDSYYEQYF. The CDR3 nucleotides are TGCGCCAGCAGCTCAATACGGGACTCTTACTACGAGCAGTACTTC.

The chain couples TRBV7-3 to TRBJ2-1, with 10 bases that match TRBD2. After removal of 4 bases from V and 0 bases from J, the junction contained 3 bases not matched to a gene. This CDR3 is 16 amino acids long. Germline values: CDR1 SGHTA, CDR2 FQGTGA. Here the CDR3 DNA reads TGTGCCAGCAGCTCCCTAGCGGGAGCCTCCTACAATGAGCAGTTCTTC. Translated, it gives CASSSLAGASYNEQFF.

CDR3 sequence (DNA): TGTGCCAGCAGTTTGGGCAGGGACGGCTACACCTTC. Translated, it gives CASSLGRDGYTF. V gene TRBV28 combines with J gene TRBJ1-2, with a tentative D call TRBD1 (5 bases). Between the trimmed V and J ends, which lost 3 bases and 8 bases, there was a span of 10 bases. The germline V gene has CDR1 MDHEN and CDR2 SYDVKM. This CDR3 spans 12 amino acids.

The CDR3 here is CAWSAGDTRAFF. The CDR3 DNA sequence: TGTGCCTGGAGCGCCGGCGACACGCGAGCTTTCTTT. The rearrangement uses TRBV30 and TRBJ1-1; D remains ambiguous. The germline V gene has CDR1 GTSNPN and CDR2 SVGIG (reference sequence). The length of the CDR3 is 12 residues. Trimming removed 3 bases from V and 10 bases from J, with 15 bases in between. The complete variable domain, with remaining parts taken from reference TRBV30 and TRBJ1-1, reads SQTIHQWPATLVQPVGSPLSLECTVEGTSNPNLYWYRQAAGRGLQLLFYSVGIGQISSEVPQNLSASRPQDRQFILSSKKLLLSDSGFYLCAWSAGDTRAFFGQGTRLTVV.

This sequence joins TRBV6-5 and TRBJ1-3, with D unclear. Germline V gene sequence: CDR1 MNHEY, CDR2 SVGAGI. This CDR3 is built from 15 residues. V was clipped by 11 bases and J by 0 bases, with 17 bases between them. The CDR3 region is CALPPCRGSGNTIYF. DNA for the CDR3: TGTGCCTTACCCCCTTGCCGAGGCTCTGGAAACACCATATATTTT.

The chain employs TRBV6-9 and TRBJ1-5, with 11 bases fitting TRBD1. There are 13 residues in the CDR3. CDR1 is MNHGY, CDR2 SVAAGI, per germline. V was clipped by 9 bases and J by 7 bases; unmatched bases: 5. The chain's CDR3 is CARGQGVGQPQHF. The CDR3 DNA reads as TGTGCCAGGGGACAGGGGGTTGGACAGCCCCAGCATTTT.

This chain connects TRBV23-1 to TRBJ2-2; D is possibly TRBD2 (5 bases). TRBV23-1 is annotated as an ORF whose role is uncertain. CDR3 size: 16 residues. The V gene lost 1 base and the J gene lost 7 bases, with 16 bases spanning the gap. The CDR3 is CASSQLRLADGGELFF. The CDR3 DNA reads as TGCGCCAGCAGTCAATTAAGGCTAGCTGATGGCGGGGAGCTGTTTTTT.

The V call is TRBV28, the J call TRBJ1-5; no firm D call. The germline CDR1 and CDR2 sequences are MDHEN and SYDVKM. V dropped 6 bases and J dropped 0 bases, with 9 bases sitting between them. The CDR3 runs to 14 residues. This CDR3 reads CASSPPLSNQPQHF. The CDR3 DNA is TGTGCCAGCAGCCCCCCTCTTAGCAATCAGCCCCAGCATTTT.

Points on this clone: Within the sample, other DNA sequences also encode this same CDR3. This chain connects TRBV2 to TRBJ1-1; no definite D call. This CDR3 is built from 13 residues. The V end lost 6 bases, the J end lost 3 bases, and 11 bases lay between the germline ends. From germline, CDR1 is SNHLY and CDR2 FYNNEI. The CDR3: CASSRDGYTEAFF. The DNA for the CDR3 is TGTGCCAGCAGCCGAGACGGTTACACTGAAGCTTTCTTT.